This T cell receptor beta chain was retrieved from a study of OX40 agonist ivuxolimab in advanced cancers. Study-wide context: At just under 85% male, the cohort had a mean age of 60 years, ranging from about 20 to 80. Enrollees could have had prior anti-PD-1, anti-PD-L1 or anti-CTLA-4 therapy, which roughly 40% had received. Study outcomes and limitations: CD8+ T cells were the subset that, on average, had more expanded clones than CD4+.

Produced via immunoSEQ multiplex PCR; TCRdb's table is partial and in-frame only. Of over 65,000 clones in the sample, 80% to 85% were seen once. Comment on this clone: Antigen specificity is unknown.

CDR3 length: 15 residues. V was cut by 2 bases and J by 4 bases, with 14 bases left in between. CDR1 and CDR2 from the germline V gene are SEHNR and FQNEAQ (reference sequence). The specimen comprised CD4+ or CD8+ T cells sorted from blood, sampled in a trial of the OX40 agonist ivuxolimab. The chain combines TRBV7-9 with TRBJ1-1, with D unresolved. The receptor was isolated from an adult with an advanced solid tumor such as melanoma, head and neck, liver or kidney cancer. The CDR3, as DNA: TGTGCCAGCAGCTTATCGGGAGGCGTGGGCACTGAAGCTTTCTTT. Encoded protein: CASSLSGGVGTEAFF.